A selection of T cell receptor beta chains follows, all from one sample in a study of T cell changes during pregnancy in multiple sclerosis. Produced via immunoSEQ multiplex PCR; TCRdb's table is partial and in-frame only. The sample has tens of thousands of clones, about 88% seen once. The material was CD4+ T cells from peripheral blood mononuclear cells, obtained in the first trimester of pregnancy. These receptors were obtained from a female donor in good health, enrolled as a control in a pregnancy study. Each CDR3 is given with its conserved first and last residue. The D gene is left open where the match is weak. Size tells how often a clone was seen (once, few, many) or the class of an expanded clone, and some rows leave it out.

D	size	V	J	DNA	CDR3
TRBD1	-	TRBV6-5	TRBJ1-2	TGTGCCAGCAGTTACAGGCAGGGGGATGGCTACACCTTC	CASSYRQGDGYTF
TRBD2	few	TRBV5-6	TRBJ2-2	TGTGCCAGCAGCTTGGGGCAGGGACTAGCGACTACCGGGGAGCTGTTTTTT	CASSLGQGLATTGELFF
-	-	TRBV5-1	TRBJ1-1	TGCGCCAGCAGCTTGCGGGGAAGGGGGTTGATCGGGAACACTGAAGCTTTCTTT	CASSLRGRGLIGNTEAFF
TRBD2	-	TRBV5-1	TRBJ2-1	TGCGCCAGCAGCTTGTTGGCTAGCGGTAGCTCCTACAATGAGCAGTTCTTC	CASSLLASGSSYNEQFF
TRBD2	-	TRBV11-2	TRBJ2-1	TGTGCCAGCTTGACTAGCGGGATCGGGTCCTACAATGAGCAGTTCTTC	CASLTSGIGSYNEQFF
-	-	TRBV11-3	TRBJ1-1	TGTGCCAGCAGCTTAGATCAGGGTTCTGAAGCTTTCTTT	CASSLDQGSEAFF
-	once	TRBV5-8	TRBJ1-3	TGTGCCAGCAGCTTGCGGCTCGGGGGATCCAACACCATATATTTT	CASSLRLGGSNTIYF
TRBD2	-	TRBV29-1	TRBJ2-1	TGCAGCGTTATGGGGGGGACCCATGAGCAGTTCTTC	CSVMGGTHEQFF
TRBD1	-	TRBV6-1	TRBJ2-1	TGTGCCAGCAGTGCGGGGACAGGGGGCCTCCACTCGGGTTACAATGAGCAGTTCTTC	CASSAGTGGLHSGYNEQFF
-	-	TRBV2	TRBJ2-7	TGTGCCAGCAGCATAGTTACCTACGAGCAGTACTTC	CASSIVTYEQYF
TRBD2	once	TRBV6-5	TRBJ2-1	TGTGCCAGCAGTTCTAACCTAGCGGGAGGCCACAATGAGCAGTTCTTC	CASSSNLAGGHNEQFF
-	-	TRBV21-1	TRBJ2-1	TGTGCCAGCAGCTCGGCCCTACCGCAGGGGAAGGAGCAGTTCTTC	CASSSALPQGKEQFF